This TCR beta chain was recorded in a study of vaccination and CD4 T cells after COVID-19 (dated by TCRdb to the early 2020s). Background on the whole study: Six males and four females were included in the convalescent cohort, with two Hispanic individuals, seven Caucasians, two Asians and one multiracial person represented. Each participant got two doses of either the Pfizer-BioNTech BNT162b2 vaccine (n=8) or the Moderna mRNA-1273 vaccine (n=2). Post-COVID blood samples from convalescent patients were collected a median of roughly 100 days after diagnosis, with a range of 35 to 161 days. Post-vaccine blood samples were collected a median of approximately eleven weeks after the second vaccine dose, ranging from roughly 12 to 250 days. For stimulating the cultures, overlapping spike peptide pools were used, derived from SARS-CoV-2 as well as from the common cold coronaviruses HCoV-NL63, HCoV-OC43 and HCoV-229E. Control cultures used a CEFX viral epitope pool as positive control, an HIV-1 Nef peptide pool as negative control, or no peptide. In over 8 COVID-19 convalescent patients and a few infection-naive healthy vaccine recipients, researchers compared the spike-specific CD4+ TCR repertoire from before mRNA vaccination with the repertoire from after. Summary of the overall study and its limitations: The number of convalescent patients in the study was relatively small, and the study did not examine early timepoints following natural infection. In convalescent patients, a median around 84% of post-vaccine SARS-CoV-2-reactive clones were detected only after vaccination, and vaccine-specific priming was suggested by this finding. Although the median number of SARS-CoV-2-reactive clonotypes went up from around 19 after infection to 35 to 40 after vaccination, the increase was not significant. Of the vaccine-specific clones in convalescent patients, 304 of 307, or nearly all, reacted only to SARS-CoV-2 spike and did not cross-react with common cold coronaviruses.

Comment on this clonotype: Which antigen it targets is not known. No quality values exist for individual bases; no much larger clone is one base distant.

The method behind the library was PCR. DNA from cultured CD4+ T cells was subjected to TCR sequencing with the Oncomine TCR Beta short-read assay at the Johns Hopkins FTIC core. The QIAamp micro DNA kit was used to extract genomic DNA from the cultured CD4+ T cells. Oncomine TCR Beta libraries from cultured CD4+ T cells were pooled using unique dual indexes and sequenced on an Illumina iSeq 100. For the original study's pipeline: Non-productive sequences were removed, and CDR3s not starting with C, not ending with F or W, or shorter than 7 amino acids were discarded. The MANAFEST web application was used to identify antigen-specific clonotypes by comparing peptide-stimulated wells against reference wells and other culture wells. To be called positive, a clone needed an FDR below 0.05, an odds ratio above 5, and a productive frequency above 0.1% in at least two of three replicate wells. Clonotypes that were significantly expanded in both SARS-CoV-2 spike wells and at least one common cold coronavirus spike condition were defined as cross-reactive. Similarity between CDR3 sequences was evaluated in R version 3.6.1 using Levenshtein distances (stringdist) and unrooted phylogenetic trees (ape). TCRdb redid the processing of the public reads, applying fastp at Q25 and MiXCR, and retained in-frame beta chains. Every entry covers one CDR3 protein and lists the most common genes and DNA from its rows. TCRdb, not the original authors, processed these V and J calls. The sample profile shows roughly 23,000 distinct CDR3 sequences; roughly two thirds of them were found once. The ten largest make up less than 25% of the sample.

The treatment or condition label on this specimen signifies: approximately 10-day PBMC culture with coronavirus spike peptide pools or control peptides (ViraFEST assay). The ViraFEST assay was used in the study, in which antigen-specific T cells were expanded with peptide pools and expanded clonotypes were subsequently identified by TCR sequencing. Healthy vaccine recipients had no prior SARS-CoV-2 infection, confirmed by negative nucleocapsid antibody tests before and after vaccination. Each well held roughly 2 million PBMCs cultured in IMDM containing roughly 5.5% human AB serum and roughly 9.7 IU/ml IL-2, with about 9.4 ug/ml peptide pools added. Half of the culture medium was replaced with fresh IL-2-containing medium on days 3 and 7. After 10 days of culture, CD4+ T cells were isolated by negative selection using the EasySep CD4+ T cell isolation kit. Ficoll-Paque Plus gradient centrifugation was used to isolate PBMCs from whole blood, and the isolated PBMCs were then either used fresh or cryopreserved at -140C. Culture conditions were generally each tested in triplicate wells.

The TCR was taken from a human donor who received a COVID-19 vaccine. Sequencing used CD4+ T cells from blood, cultured in vitro, obtained after SARS-CoV-2 vaccination.

The CDR3 has the sequence CASSFRGTGELFF. DNA sequence: TGTGCCAGCAGTTTCCGGGGAACCGGGGAGCTGTTTTTT. The chain couples TRBV12-3 or TRBV12-4 to TRBJ2-2; perhaps TRBD2 is the D gene, with 5 bases matching. V drops 3 bases and J drops 5 bases, leaving 7 bases in between. From its cysteine to its phenylalanine, the CDR3 spans 13 amino acids. The kept DNA is CDR3 alone, 39 bases in frame from the first base.